Listed below are T cell receptor beta chains from one sample, sequenced in a study of blood T cell repertoires in COVID-19. Generated by immunoSEQ multiplex PCR, the TCRdb table keeps only in-frame clones and is missing some. The table records 30,000 to 45,000 clones, roughly nine tenths of them present only once. The sequencing sample was made of peripheral blood. The receptors here all came from a man between 65 and 85 years old with acute or convalescent COVID-19. The CDR3 runs from the conserved cysteine through the conserved F or W. The D gene is left open where the match is weak. The size field is filled for only some rows; it gives once, few, many or a size class.

>TRBD1|TRBJ1-4|NA|TRBV2
CAGQGAPSNEKLFF
TGTGCCGGGCAGGGGGCTCCAAGTAATGAAAAACTGTTTTTT
>TRBD1|TRBJ2-7|NA|TRBV5-6
CASSPWDRPHEQYF
TGTGCCAGCAGCCCCTGGGACAGACCCCACGAGCAGTACTTC
>NA|TRBJ2-3|NA|TRBV7-3
CASSRSSGSTDTQYF
TGTGCCAGCAGCCGCAGCTCGGGGAGCACAGATACGCAGTATTTT
>TRBD1|TRBJ2-7|few|TRBV7-2
CASSLQTGGINEQYF
TGTGCCAGCAGCTTGCAGACAGGGGGCATCAACGAGCAGTACTTC
>TRBD2|TRBJ2-1|NA|TRBV19
CASSTSGFSYNEQFF
TGTGCCAGTAGTACTAGCGGGTTCTCCTACAATGAGCAGTTCTTC
>TRBD1|TRBJ1-3|NA|TRBV7-9
CAVDRGLSSGNTIYF
TGTGCCGTCGACAGGGGACTGAGCTCTGGAAACACCATATATTTT
>NA|TRBJ1-6|NA|TRBV19
CASQTGGYNSPLHF
TGTGCCAGTCAGACGGGGGGCTATAATTCACCCCTCCACTTT
>NA|TRBJ1-1|NA|TRBV4-2
CASSQPGSDTEAFF
TGTGCCAGCAGCCAACCAGGATCTGACACTGAAGCTTTCTTT
>NA|TRBJ1-4|NA|TRBV9
CASSVAGARDEKLFF
TGTGCCAGCAGCGTAGCAGGGGCGCGTGATGAAAAACTGTTTTTT
>TRBD1|TRBJ1-1|NA|TRBV19
CASSTGSIEGAFF
TGTGCCAGTTCGACAGGGTCAATTGAAGGAGCTTTCTTT
>TRBD2|TRBJ2-1|NA|TRBV5-4
CASSFSSGRENNEQFF
TGTGCCAGCAGCTTTTCTAGCGGGAGGGAAAACAATGAGCAGTTCTTC
>TRBD1|TRBJ1-5|NA|TRBV6-6
CASSAPDRGQPQHF
TGTGCCAGCAGTGCGCCCGACAGGGGTCAGCCCCAGCATTTT
>NA|TRBJ2-1|NA|TRBV23-1
CASSQYYGAWSSSYNEQFF
TGCGCCAGCAGTCAATATTACGGAGCGTGGTCGAGCTCCTACAATGAGCAGTTCTTC
>TRBD1|TRBJ2-5|NA|TRBV12-3/TRBV12-4
CATAGDRAETQYF
TGTGCCACCGCCGGGGACAGGGCAGAGACCCAGTACTTC
>TRBD1|TRBJ2-2|NA|TRBV6-5
CASSQDRAATGELFF
TGTGCCAGCAGCCAGGACAGGGCCGCCACCGGGGAGCTGTTTTTT
>NA|TRBJ1-1|NA|TRBV27
CASSATGNTEAFF
TGTGCCAGCAGTGCGACAGGGAACACTGAAGCTTTCTTT
>NA|TRBJ2-3|NA|TRBV9
CAISVGPAWATGDTQYF
TGTGCCATCAGCGTAGGGCCGGCTTGGGCCACCGGAGATACGCAGTATTTT
>NA|TRBJ1-1|NA|TRBV25-1
CASSPQGRGTEAFF
TGTGCCAGCAGTCCGCAGGGCAGGGGCACTGAAGCTTTCTTT
>TRBD2|TRBJ2-3|NA|TRBV5-6
CASSPGGGDTQYF
TGTGCCAGCAGCCCAGGCGGGGGAGATACGCAGTATTTT
>NA|TRBJ2-3|NA|TRBV4-1
CASSQDPGTDTQYF
TGCGCCAGCAGCCAAGACCCCGGCACAGATACGCAGTATTTT
>TRBD1|TRBJ1-1|NA|TRBV18
CASSDRLNLNTEAFF
TGTGCCAGCTCGGACAGGCTAAACCTGAACACTGAAGCTTTCTTT
>NA|TRBJ2-7|NA|TRBV6-5
CASRGTGDEQYF
TGTGCCAGCAGGGGGACTGGTGACGAGCAGTACTTC
>TRBD1|TRBJ2-2|NA|TRBV3-1/TRBV3-2
CASSRTGNPGELFF
TGTGCCAGCAGCCGGACAGGGAACCCCGGGGAGCTGTTTTTT
>NA|TRBJ2-1|NA|TRBV7-2
CASSYIGGFNNEQFF
TGTGCCAGCAGCTATATCGGCGGGTTTAACAATGAGCAGTTCTTC
>TRBD1|TRBJ2-1|NA|TRBV18
CASSPTGQGFAGEQFF
TGTGCCAGCTCACCGACGGGACAGGGTTTCGCGGGAGAGCAGTTCTTC
>TRBD1|TRBJ1-2|once|TRBV5-4
CASSVGQGAVGYTF
TGTGCCAGCAGCGTGGGACAGGGGGCGGTTGGCTACACCTTC
>NA|TRBJ1-2|few|TRBV5-4
CASSYDPQAPLAYGYTF
TGTGCCAGCAGCTACGACCCACAGGCCCCCCTTGCCTATGGCTACACCTTC
>NA|TRBJ2-1|NA|TRBV19
CASSIDPGRSSEQFF
TGTGCCAGTAGTATAGATCCGGGAAGAAGTAGTGAGCAGTTCTTC
>TRBD2|TRBJ2-7|NA|TRBV24-1
CAPLAGRLYEQYF
TGTGCCCCGCTAGCGGGGAGACTCTACGAGCAGTACTTC
>TRBD1|TRBJ1-4|NA|TRBV5-5
CASSLERTGGEKLFF
TGTGCCAGCAGCTTGGAGCGGACAGGGGGTGAAAAACTGTTTTTT
>NA|TRBJ1-2|NA|TRBV9
CASSVDGRVNGYTF
TGTGCCAGCAGCGTAGATGGCAGGGTGAACGGCTACACCTTC
>NA|TRBJ2-7|NA|TRBV7-9
CASSLDGGNFEQYF
TGTGCCAGCAGCTTAGACGGCGGGAACTTCGAGCAGTACTTC
>NA|TRBJ2-4|NA|TRBV6-5
CASSPFGNAKNIQYF
TGTGCCAGCAGCCCCTTCGGGAACGCCAAAAACATTCAGTACTTC
>NA|TRBJ2-1|NA|TRBV15
CATSREAVSYNEQFF
TGTGCCACCAGCAGAGAGGCGGTCTCCTACAATGAGCAGTTCTTC
>NA|TRBJ1-2|NA|TRBV5-1
CASSAGEDYGYTF
TGCGCCAGCAGCGCAGGGGAAGATTATGGCTACACCTTC
>NA|TRBJ1-2|NA|TRBV5-6
CASSRRGADYYGYTF
TGTGCCAGCAGCCGGCGGGGGGCTGATTATTATGGCTACACCTTC
>TRBD1|TRBJ2-7|once|TRBV28
CASRMTGDHHEQYF
TGTGCCAGCAGGATGACAGGGGATCACCACGAGCAGTACTTC
>NA|TRBJ1-2|NA|TRBV6-5
CASLSTGGYTF
TGTGCCAGCCTTTCCACGGGTGGCTACACCTTC
>NA|TRBJ1-5|NA|TRBV19
CASSHITLSVNQPQHF
TGTGCCAGTAGTCATATAACCCTGAGCGTCAATCAGCCCCAGCATTTT
>NA|TRBJ1-6|NA|TRBV9
CASSVGQGRSYNSPLHF
TGTGCCAGCAGCGTAGGGCAGGGAAGGTCCTATAATTCACCCCTCCACTTT
>TRBD1|TRBJ2-3|NA|TRBV6-2/TRBV6-3
CASSPRTGRTDTQYF
TGTGCCAGCAGTCCCCGGACAGGGCGCACAGATACGCAGTATTTT
>TRBD1|TRBJ1-5|NA|TRBV19
CASSIPGQGFGNQPQHF
TGTGCCAGTAGTATACCGGGACAGGGTTTCGGCAATCAGCCCCAGCATTTT
>TRBD2|TRBJ2-7|NA|TRBV28
CASSFSGRREQYF
TGTGCCAGCAGTTTTTCCGGGAGGAGGGAGCAGTACTTC
>TRBD2|TRBJ2-1|few|TRBV2
CASSPLAGGDYNEQFF
TGTGCCAGCAGCCCCTTAGCGGGAGGCGACTACAATGAGCAGTTCTTC
>NA|TRBJ2-1|NA|TRBV9
CASSGLEDEQFF
TGTGCCAGCAGCGGCCTGGAGGATGAGCAGTTCTTC
>TRBD1|TRBJ1-1|NA|TRBV28
CASSLPGQAEAFF
TGTGCCAGCAGTTTACCGGGACAGGCTGAAGCTTTCTTT
>TRBD1|TRBJ1-1|NA|TRBV7-2
CASSFEGAQSEAFF
TGTGCCAGCAGCTTTGAGGGGGCGCAATCTGAAGCTTTCTTT
>NA|TRBJ1-6|NA|TRBV6-6
CASKGDPGNSPLHF
TGTGCCAGCAAGGGGGACCCTGGGAATTCACCCCTCCACTTT
>TRBD1|TRBJ2-5|NA|TRBV3-1/TRBV3-2
CASSHWDREETQYF
TGTGCCAGCAGCCACTGGGACAGGGAGGAGACCCAGTACTTC
>NA|TRBJ2-5|NA|TRBV18
CASSLRVRETQYF
TGTGCCAGCTCACTCAGGGTTCGGGAGACCCAGTACTTC
>NA|TRBJ1-3|NA|TRBV3-1/TRBV3-2
CASSSPYTIYF
TGTGCCAGCAGCTCCCCTTACACCATATATTTT
>NA|TRBJ2-7|once|TRBV5-1
CASSLGGTGAYEQYF
TGCGCCAGCAGCTTGGGGGGGACTGGAGCCTACGAGCAGTACTTC
>NA|TRBJ2-1|NA|TRBV28
CASSFGFGNEQFF
TGTGCCAGCAGTTTCGGGTTCGGGAATGAGCAGTTCTTC
>NA|TRBJ2-6|NA|TRBV6-5
CASRTFGAGANVLTF
TGTGCCAGCCGGACTTTTGGGGCTGGGGCCAACGTCCTGACTTTC